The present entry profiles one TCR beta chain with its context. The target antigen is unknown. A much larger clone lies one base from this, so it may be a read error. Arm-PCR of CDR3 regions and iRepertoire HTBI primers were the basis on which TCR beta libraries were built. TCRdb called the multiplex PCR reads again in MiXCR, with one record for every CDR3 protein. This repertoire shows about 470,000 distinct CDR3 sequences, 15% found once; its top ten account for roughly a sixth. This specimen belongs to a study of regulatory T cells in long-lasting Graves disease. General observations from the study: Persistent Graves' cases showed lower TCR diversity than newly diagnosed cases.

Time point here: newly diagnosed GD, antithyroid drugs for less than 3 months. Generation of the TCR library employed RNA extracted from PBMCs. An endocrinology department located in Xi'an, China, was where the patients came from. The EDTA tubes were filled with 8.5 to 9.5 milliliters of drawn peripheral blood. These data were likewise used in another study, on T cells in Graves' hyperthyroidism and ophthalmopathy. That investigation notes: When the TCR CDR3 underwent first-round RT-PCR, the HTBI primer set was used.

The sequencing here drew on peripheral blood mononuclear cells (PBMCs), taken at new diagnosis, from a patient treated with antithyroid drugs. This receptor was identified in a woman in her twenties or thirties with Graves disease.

The CDR3 sequence: CASGPRAAGEDTQYF. The DNA for the CDR3 is TGTGCCAGCGGCCCCCGGGCTGCCGGGGAGGATACGCAGTATTTT. This chain links TRBV5-4 with TRBJ2-3; D might be TRBD2 (5 bases). CDR1 is SGHNT and CDR2 is YYREEE in the germline V gene (reference sequence). Trimming pared 7 bases from V and 6 bases from J, leaving 21 bases between. The CDR3 runs 15 residues.